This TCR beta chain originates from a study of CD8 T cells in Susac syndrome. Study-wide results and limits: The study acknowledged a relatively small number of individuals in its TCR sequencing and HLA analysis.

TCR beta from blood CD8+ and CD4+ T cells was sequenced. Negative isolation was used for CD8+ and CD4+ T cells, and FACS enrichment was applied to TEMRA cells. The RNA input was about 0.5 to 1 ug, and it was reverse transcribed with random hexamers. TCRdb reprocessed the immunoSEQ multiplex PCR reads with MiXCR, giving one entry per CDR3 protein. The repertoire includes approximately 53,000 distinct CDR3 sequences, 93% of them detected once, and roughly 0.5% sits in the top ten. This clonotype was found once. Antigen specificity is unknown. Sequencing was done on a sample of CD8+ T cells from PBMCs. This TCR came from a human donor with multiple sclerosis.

The CDR3 DNA reads as TGTGCCAGCAGCCTCCGAGGGGCCTTGGCTACCCAGTACTTC. Its protein is CASSLRGALATQYF. The rearrangement joins TRBV13 to TRBJ2-5, with D perhaps given as TRBD1 or TRBD2 (5 bases each). Germline CDR1 and CDR2: PRHDT and FYEKMQ (reference sequence). The germline V and J ends were trimmed by 5 bases and 8 bases, with 18 bases remaining between them. This CDR3 is 14 amino acids long. Drawing the rest from reference TRBV13 and TRBJ2-5, the complete variable domain is AAGVIQSPRHLIKEKRETATLKCYPIPRHDTVYWYQQGPGQDPQFLISFYEKMQSDKGSIPDRFSAQQFSDYHSELNMSSLELGDSALYFCASSLRGALATQYFGPGTRLLVL.